This entry lists 9 T cell receptor beta chains sequenced from one sample in a study of T-cell memory formation after mild COVID-19. TCRdb re-called the 5' RACE reads through MiXCR, storing one row per CDR3 protein. The sample lists roughly 450,000 distinct CDR3 sequences; 18% were seen once. What was sequenced was PBMCs or a T cell subset sorted from them (not recorded which). The receptors originated from an adult woman who had mild COVID-19 (a few samples of this study predate the infection). Cell type and time point are not known.

This clonotype was picked up a small number of times. The CDR3 sequence: CASRALGAYNEQFF. The CDR3 bases are TGTGCCAGCAGAGCCTTGGGGGCTTACAATGAGCAGTTCTTC. This chain connects TRBV27 to TRBJ2-1; D is possibly TRBD1 (6 bases). CDR1 is MNHEY and CDR2 is SMNVEV in the germline V gene (reference sequence). The CDR3 length is 14 residues. V gave up 6 bases and J gave up 4 bases, with 13 bases separating them.

This clonotype appeared a few times. This sequence joins TRBV12-3 or TRBV12-4 and TRBJ1-2, with 7 bases matching TRBD1. The CDR3 consists of 16 residues. V lost 3 bases, J lost 8 bases, and 15 bases stayed unmatched. CDR3 residues: CASSFKSSGRGNGYTF. CDR3 sequence (DNA): TGTGCCAGCAGTTTCAAATCTTCCGGCAGGGGGAACGGCTACACCTTC.

This sequence joins TRBV7-9 and TRBJ2-7; TRBD1 might be the D (6 bases). There are 14 residues in the CDR3. The germline V and J ends were trimmed by 5 bases and 4 bases, with 15 bases remaining between them. CDR1 is SEHNR, CDR2 FQNEAQ, per germline (reference sequence). CDR3 region: CASSPRGAQYEQYF. The CDR3 DNA sequence: TGTGCCAGCAGCCCCAGGGGAGCACAATACGAGCAGTACTTC.

The chain joins TRBV9 to TRBJ2-7; D is perhaps TRBD1 or TRBD2 (5 bases each). Deletions cut 3 bases from V and 2 bases from J, with 12 bases between. CDR1 SGDLS and CDR2 YYNGEE come from the germline V gene. This CDR3 comprises 14 residues. The CDR3 coding sequence is TGTGCCAGCAGCGCACACCGGGACGCCTACGAGCAGTACTTC. It yields the protein CASSAHRDAYEQYF. Together with reference TRBV9 and TRBJ2-7, the CDR3 gives the full variable domain: DSGVTQTPKHLITATGQRVTLRCSPRSGDLSVYWYQQSLDQGLQFLIQYYNGEERAKGNILERFSAQQFPDLHSELNLSSLELGDSALYFCASSAHRDAYEQYFGPGTRLTVT.

This clonotype showed up just a few times. The chain employs TRBV30 and TRBJ1-2; D unresolved. Between the trimmed V and J ends, which lost 2 bases and 5 bases, there was a span of 9 bases. CDR1 and CDR2 (germline): GTSNPN, SVGIG (reference sequence). This CDR3 contains 12 residues. In DNA form, the CDR3 reads TGTGCCTGGAGTCGGGTGGGGTATGGCTACACCTTC. It is translated as CAWSRVGYGYTF.

This clonotype turned up a few times. The chain recombines TRBV6-6 with TRBJ2-7, with D possibly matching TRBD2 (5 bases). The V end lost 7 bases, the J end lost 6 bases, and 10 bases lay between the germline ends. Germline CDR1 and CDR2: MNHNY and SVGAGI (reference sequence). The CDR3 runs to 11 residues. CDR3 protein: CASISGSEQYF. The CDR3 DNA is TGTGCCAGCATCTCGGGGAGCGAGCAGTACTTC.

Only a few counts were recorded for this clonotype. The genes are TRBV7-2 and TRBJ1-1, with 10 nucleotides matching TRBD1. The CDR3 has 15 amino acids. After removal of 5 bases from V and 5 bases from J, the junction contained 8 bases not matched to a gene. Germline V gives CDR1 SGHTA, CDR2 FQGNSA. The CDR3 nucleotides are TGTGCCAGCAGCGAACGACAGGGGGCTGGAACTGAAGCTTTCTTT. It specifies CASSERQGAGTEAFF. Combining the CDR3 with reference TRBV7-2 and TRBJ1-1 gives the whole variable domain GAGVSQSPSNKVTEKGKDVELRCDPISGHTALYWYRQSLGQGLEFLIYFQGNSAPDKSGLPSDRFSAERTGGSVSTLTIQRTQQEDSAVYLCASSERQGAGTEAFFGQGTRLTVV.

V and J are TRBV6-1 and TRBJ2-1, with TRBD1 identical over 9 bases. The V segment lost 4 bases and the J segment 8 bases; nucleotides outside the gene matches: 9. Germline lookup yields CDR1 MNHNS and CDR2 SASEGT. The CDR3 totals 15 residues. The CDR3 spells CASSGWDRVSDEQFF. CDR3 nucleotide sequence: TGTGCCAGCAGTGGGTGGGACAGGGTGTCCGATGAGCAGTTCTTC.

This clonotype has only a few counts. The chain joins TRBV15 to TRBJ2-7, with D maybe TRBD1 (6 bases). Trimming pared 8 bases from V and 0 bases from J, leaving 23 bases between. Per the germline V gene, CDR1 is LNHNV and CDR2 is YYDKDF (reference sequence). The CDR3 has 17 residues. In nucleotides, the CDR3 is TGTGCCACCGGGATCCTCCGGCCAGGGACAAGCTCCTACGAGCAGTACTTC. Translated, it gives CATGILRPGTSSYEQYF.